This T cell receptor beta chain emerged from a study of shared clonotypes between healthy human individuals. The V gene end was trimmed by 5 bases and the J gene end by 11 bases; junction bases not matched to a gene: 12. The CDR3 spans 14 residues. In germline, CDR1 is MNHNS, CDR2 SASEGT. TCRdb keeps only in-frame clones here, not all; method: immunoSEQ multiplex PCR. The repertoire holds 2 million to 3 million clones, approximately 94% seen once, with 0.36% in the top ten. The chain carries TRBV6-1 and TRBJ1-1; 9 nucleotides align to TRBD1. Sequencing used naive CD4+ T cells from PBMCs. As for subset: CD45RA+ positively selected. The receptor comes from a man between 18 and 35 years old in good health. Some clones in this sample may be carry-over from other donors' samples. The CDR3, as DNA: TGTGCCAGCAGTACCGGGACAGGGTTTTCGCTCGCTTTCTTT. This sequence encodes CASSTGTGFSLAFF.